This note documents a single T cell receptor (beta chain) sequence. Profiling relied on immunoSEQ multiplex PCR, and the TCRdb table lists in-frame clones only, not all of them. The sample has more than 95,000 clones, approximately 90% seen once. The source of the sample is a study of T cell responses to AZD1222 COVID-19 vaccine. The material sequenced was peripheral blood, taken on day 0 of AZD1222 vaccination. This clonotype was obtained from an adult in good health.

CDR3 bases: TGTGCCAGCTCCCGACCCTTGACAGGGGGAGCTGGGGCCAACGTCCTGACTTTC. Translation: CASSRPLTGGAGANVLTF. The chain joins TRBV18 to TRBJ2-6, with 9 bases identical to TRBD1. J gave up 2 bases and V 6 bases, and 11 bases lay outside the gene matches. The CDR3 has 18 residues. The germline gives CDR1 KGHSH, CDR2 LQKENI.